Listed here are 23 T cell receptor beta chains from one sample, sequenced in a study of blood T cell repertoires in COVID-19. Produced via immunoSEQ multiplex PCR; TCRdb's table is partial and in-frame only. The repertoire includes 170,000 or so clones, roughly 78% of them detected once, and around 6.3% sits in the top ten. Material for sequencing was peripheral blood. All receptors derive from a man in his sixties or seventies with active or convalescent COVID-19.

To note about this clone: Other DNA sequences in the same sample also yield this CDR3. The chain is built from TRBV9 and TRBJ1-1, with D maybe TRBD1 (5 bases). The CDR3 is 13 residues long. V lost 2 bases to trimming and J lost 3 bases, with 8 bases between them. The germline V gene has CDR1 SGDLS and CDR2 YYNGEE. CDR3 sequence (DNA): TGTGCCAGCAGCGTCGGCAGGGACACTGAAGCTTTCTTT. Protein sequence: CASSVGRDTEAFF.

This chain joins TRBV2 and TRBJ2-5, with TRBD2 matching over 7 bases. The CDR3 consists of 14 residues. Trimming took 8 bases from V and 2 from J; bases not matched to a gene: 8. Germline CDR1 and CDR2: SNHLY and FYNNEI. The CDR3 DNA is TGTGCCAGCGCTCTCGCGGGGGTGCAAGAGACCCAGTACTTC. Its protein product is CASALAGVQETQYF.

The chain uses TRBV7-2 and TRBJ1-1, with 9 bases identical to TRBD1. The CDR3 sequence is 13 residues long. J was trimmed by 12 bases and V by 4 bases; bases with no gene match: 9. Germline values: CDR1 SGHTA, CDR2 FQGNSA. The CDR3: CASSSSPGQGPFF. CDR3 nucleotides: TGTGCCAGCAGCTCATCACCGGGACAGGGACCTTTCTTT.

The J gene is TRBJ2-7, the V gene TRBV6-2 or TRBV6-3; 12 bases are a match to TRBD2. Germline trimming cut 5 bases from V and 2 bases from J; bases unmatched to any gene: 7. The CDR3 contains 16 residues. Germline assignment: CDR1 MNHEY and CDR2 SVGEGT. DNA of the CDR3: TGTGCCAGCAGTCGGACTAGCGGGGCTTTAGCCTACGAGCAGTACTTC. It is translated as CASSRTSGALAYEQYF.

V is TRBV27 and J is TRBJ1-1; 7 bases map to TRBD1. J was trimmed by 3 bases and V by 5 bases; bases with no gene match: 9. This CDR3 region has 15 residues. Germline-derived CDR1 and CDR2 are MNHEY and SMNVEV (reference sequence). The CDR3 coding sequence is TGTGCCAGCAGTGGTAACAGGGGTGGGTACACTGAAGCTTTCTTT. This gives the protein CASSGNRGGYTEAFF.

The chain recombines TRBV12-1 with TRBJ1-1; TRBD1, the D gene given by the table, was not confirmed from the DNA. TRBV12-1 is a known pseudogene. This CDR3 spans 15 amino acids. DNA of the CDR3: TGTGCCAGCAGCTCAGCGACAGGGCATAACACTGAAGCTTTCTTT. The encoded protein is CASSSATGHNTEAFF.

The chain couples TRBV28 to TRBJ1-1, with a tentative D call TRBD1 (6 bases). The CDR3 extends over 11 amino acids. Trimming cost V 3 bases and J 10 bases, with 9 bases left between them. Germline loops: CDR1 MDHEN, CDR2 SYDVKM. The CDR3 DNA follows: TGTGCCAGCAGTTTCGGACAGAGAGCTTTCTTT. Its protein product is CASSFGQRAFF.

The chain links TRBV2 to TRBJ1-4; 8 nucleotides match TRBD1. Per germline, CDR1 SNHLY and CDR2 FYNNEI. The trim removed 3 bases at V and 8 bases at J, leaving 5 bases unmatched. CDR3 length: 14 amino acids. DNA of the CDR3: TGTGCCAGCAGTGAGCAGGGGGCGGGCGAAAAACTGTTTTTT. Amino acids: CASSEQGAGEKLFF.

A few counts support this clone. CDR3 protein: CASSGRGLAGGDEQFF. As DNA, the CDR3 is TGTGCCAGCAGTGGGAGGGGACTAGCGGGGGGTGATGAGCAGTTCTTC. The chain is built from TRBV2 and TRBJ2-1; 15 bases match TRBD2. CDR3 size: 16 residues. Germline lookup yields CDR1 SNHLY and CDR2 FYNNEI. J was trimmed by 8 bases and V by 4 bases; bases with no gene match: 6. Drawing the rest from reference TRBV2 and TRBJ2-1, the complete variable domain is EPEVTQTPSHQVTQMGQEVILRCVPISNHLYFYWYRQILGQKVEFLVSFYNNEISEKSEIFDDQFSVERPDGSNFTLKIRSTKLEDSAMYFCASSGRGLAGGDEQFFGPGTRLTVL.

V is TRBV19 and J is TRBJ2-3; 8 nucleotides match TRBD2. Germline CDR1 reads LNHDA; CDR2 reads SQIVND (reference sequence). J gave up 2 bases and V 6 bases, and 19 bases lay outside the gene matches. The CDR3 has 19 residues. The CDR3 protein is CASSREGVPGLGTTDTQYF. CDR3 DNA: TGTGCCAGTAGCAGGGAGGGTGTGCCGGGACTAGGCACCACAGATACGCAGTATTTT. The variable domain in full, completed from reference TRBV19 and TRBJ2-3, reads DGGITQSPKYLFRKEGQNVTLSCEQNLNHDAMYWYRQDPGQGLRLIYYSQIVNDFQKGDIAEGYSVSREKKESFPLTVTSAQKNPTAFYLCASSREGVPGLGTTDTQYFGPGTRLTVL.

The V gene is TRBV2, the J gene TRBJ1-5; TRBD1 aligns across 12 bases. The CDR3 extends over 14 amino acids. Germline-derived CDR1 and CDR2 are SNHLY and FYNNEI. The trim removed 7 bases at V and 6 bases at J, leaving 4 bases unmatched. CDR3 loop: CASTGQGASQPQHF. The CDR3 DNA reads TGTGCCAGCACGGGACAGGGGGCAAGTCAGCCCCAGCATTTT.

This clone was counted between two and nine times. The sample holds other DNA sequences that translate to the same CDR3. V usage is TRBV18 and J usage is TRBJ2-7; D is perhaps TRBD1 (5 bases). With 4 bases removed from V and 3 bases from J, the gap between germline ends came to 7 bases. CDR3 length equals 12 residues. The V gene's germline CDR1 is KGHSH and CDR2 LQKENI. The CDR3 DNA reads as TGTGCCAGCTCACAAGACAGCTACGAGCAGTACTTC. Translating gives CASSQDSYEQYF. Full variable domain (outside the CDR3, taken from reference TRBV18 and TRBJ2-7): NAGVMQNPRHLVRRRGQEARLRCSPMKGHSHVYWYRQLPEEGLKFMVYLQKENIIDESGMPKERFSAEFPKEGPSILRIQQVVRGDSAAYFCASSQDSYEQYFGPGTRLTVT.

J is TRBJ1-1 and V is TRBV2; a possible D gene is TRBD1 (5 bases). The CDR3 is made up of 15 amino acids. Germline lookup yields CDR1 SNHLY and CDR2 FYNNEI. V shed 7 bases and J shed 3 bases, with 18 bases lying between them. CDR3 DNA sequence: TGTGCCAGCATGGAGGGGCCCGGTGGGGACACTGAAGCTTTCTTT. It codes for CASMEGPGGDTEAFF.

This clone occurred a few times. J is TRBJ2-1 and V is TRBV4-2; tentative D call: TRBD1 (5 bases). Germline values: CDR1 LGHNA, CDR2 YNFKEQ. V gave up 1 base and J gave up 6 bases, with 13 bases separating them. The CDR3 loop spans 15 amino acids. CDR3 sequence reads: CASSQGDRDSNEQFF. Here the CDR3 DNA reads TGTGCCAGCAGCCAAGGAGACCGAGACAGCAATGAGCAGTTCTTC.

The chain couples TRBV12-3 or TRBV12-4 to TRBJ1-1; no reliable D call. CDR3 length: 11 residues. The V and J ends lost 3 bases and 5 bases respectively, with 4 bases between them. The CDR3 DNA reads TGTGCCAGCAGTTTTCATACTGAAGCTTTCTTT. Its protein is CASSFHTEAFF.

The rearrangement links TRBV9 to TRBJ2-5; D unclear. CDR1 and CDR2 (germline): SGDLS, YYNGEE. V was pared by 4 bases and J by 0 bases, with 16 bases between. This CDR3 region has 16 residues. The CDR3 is CASSKFPYGDQETQYF. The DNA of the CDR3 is TGTGCCAGCAGCAAATTCCCTTACGGAGACCAAGAGACCCAGTACTTC.

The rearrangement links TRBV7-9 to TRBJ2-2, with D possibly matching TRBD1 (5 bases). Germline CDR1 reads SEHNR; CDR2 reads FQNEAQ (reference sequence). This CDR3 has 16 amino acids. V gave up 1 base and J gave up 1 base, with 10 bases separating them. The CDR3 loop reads CASSLGRALNTGELFF. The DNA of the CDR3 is TGTGCCAGCAGCTTAGGCAGGGCACTGAACACCGGGGAGCTGTTTTTT. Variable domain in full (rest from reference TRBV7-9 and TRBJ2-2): DTGVSQNPRHKITKRGQNVTFRCDPISEHNRLYWYRQTLGQGPEFLTYFQNEAQLEKSRLLSDRFSAERPKGSFSTLEIQRTEQGDSAMYLCASSLGRALNTGELFFGEGSRLTVL.

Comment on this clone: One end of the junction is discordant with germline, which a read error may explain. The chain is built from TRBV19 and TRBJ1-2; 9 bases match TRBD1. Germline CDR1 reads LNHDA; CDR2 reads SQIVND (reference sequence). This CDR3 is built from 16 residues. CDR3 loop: CTSSEQGARGNYGYTF. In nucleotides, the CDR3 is TGTACCAGTAGTGAACAGGGGGCAAGGGGAAACTATGGCTACACCTTC.

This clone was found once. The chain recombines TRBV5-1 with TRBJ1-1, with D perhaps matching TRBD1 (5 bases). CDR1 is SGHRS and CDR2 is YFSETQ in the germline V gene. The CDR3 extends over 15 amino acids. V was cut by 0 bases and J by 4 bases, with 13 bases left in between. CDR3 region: CASSLALQGATEAFF. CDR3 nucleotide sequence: TGCGCCAGCAGCTTGGCCCTTCAGGGTGCCACTGAAGCTTTCTTT.

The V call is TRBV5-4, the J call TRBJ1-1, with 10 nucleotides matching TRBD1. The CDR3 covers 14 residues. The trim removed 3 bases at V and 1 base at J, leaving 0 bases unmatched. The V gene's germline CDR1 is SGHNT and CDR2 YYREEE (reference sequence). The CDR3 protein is CASSWDRGNTEAFF. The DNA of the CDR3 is TGTGCCAGCAGCTGGGACAGGGGGAACACTGAAGCTTTCTTT. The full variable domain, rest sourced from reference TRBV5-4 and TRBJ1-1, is ETGVTQSPTHLIKTRGQQVTLRCSSQSGHNTVSWYQQALGQGPQFIFQYYREEENGRGNFPPRFSGLQFPNYSSELNVNALELDDSALYLCASSWDRGNTEAFFGQGTRLTVV.

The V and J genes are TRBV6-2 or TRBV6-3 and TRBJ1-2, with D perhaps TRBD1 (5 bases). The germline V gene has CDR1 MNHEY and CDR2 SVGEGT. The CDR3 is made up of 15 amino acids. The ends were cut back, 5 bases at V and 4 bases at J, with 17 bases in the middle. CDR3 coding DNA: TGTGCCAGCAGTCACGGGGGAATCGGCGCCTATGGCTACACCTTC. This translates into CASSHGGIGAYGYTF.

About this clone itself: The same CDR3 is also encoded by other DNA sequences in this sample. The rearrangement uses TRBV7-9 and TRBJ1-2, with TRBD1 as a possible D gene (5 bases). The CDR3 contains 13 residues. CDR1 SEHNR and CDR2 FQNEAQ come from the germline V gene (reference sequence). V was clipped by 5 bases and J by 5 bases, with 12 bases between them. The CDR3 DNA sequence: TGTGCCAGCAGCCCGACAGATAATTATGGCTACACCTTC. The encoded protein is CASSPTDNYGYTF.

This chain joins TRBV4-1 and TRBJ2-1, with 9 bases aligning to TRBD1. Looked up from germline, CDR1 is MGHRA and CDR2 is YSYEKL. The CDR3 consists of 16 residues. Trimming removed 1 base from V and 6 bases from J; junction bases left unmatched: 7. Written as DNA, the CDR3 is TGCGCCAGCAGCCAAGCGCAAGGACAGGGGATCAATGAGCAGTTCTTC. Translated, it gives CASSQAQGQGINEQFF.